This T cell receptor (beta chain) emerged from a study of long-term antiretroviral therapy in people with HIV. Findings and limits, study-wide: Versus controls, repertoires in people with HIV had narrower CDR3 length ranges.

Each HIV-infected participant was given treatment in the United States. Each sample contained about 0.85-11 million cryopreserved PBMC, thawed before DNA extraction. About this clone: Antigen specificity is unknown.

The trim removed 5 bases at V and 7 bases at J, leaving 11 bases unmatched. CDR1 and CDR2 from the germline V gene are SEHNR and FQNEAQ (reference sequence). This CDR3 spans 16 amino acids. The assay used was immunoSEQ (version v3.0), run at survey level. Per-sample sequencing targets were about 35,000-50,000 T-cell genomes. Assay used: immunoSEQ multiplex PCR; TCRdb lists only in-frame clones, some missing. The table lists 20,000 to 25,000 clones, over 75% of them singletons. The sequence was obtained from a woman aged 45-65 years with HIV. The gene calls are TRBV7-9 and TRBJ2-2, with 9 bases lining up with TRBD2. The sample consisted of unsorted PBMCs, taken 2.5 to 2.7 years after starting antiretroviral therapy. CDR3 bases: TGTGCCAGCAGCGGCGCCGGGCGGGAGGGAGACGGGGAGCTGTTTTTT. It specifies CASSGAGREGDGELFF.